These T cell receptor beta chains were read from a single sample in a study of identical twins. Via MiXCR, TCRdb re-called the 5' RACE reads, giving one row per CDR3 protein. The sample contains around 370,000 distinct CDR3 sequences, around 9.7% of which appear only once. The sample consisted of naive T cells sorted from blood. The receptors stem from a woman aged 50 to 60 in good health. CDR3s include the opening cysteine and the closing phenylalanine or tryptophan. The order of the fields is V gene, D gene, J gene, clone size, CDR3 protein, CDR3 DNA. A D gene is named only where the DNA matches it firmly. Not every row has a clone size; where given, it reads once, few, many or a size class.

v_call: TRBV7-6; d_call: TRBD2; j_call: TRBJ2-5; clone_size: NA; cdr3_aa: CASSISGGKETQYF; cdr3_nt: TGTGCCAGCAGCATTAGCGGGGGGAAAGAGACCCAGTACTTC
v_call: TRBV12-3/TRBV12-4; d_call: NA; j_call: TRBJ2-3; clone_size: few; cdr3_aa: CASSLWGPGTDTQYF; cdr3_nt: TGTGCCAGCAGTTTATGGGGGCCGGGCACAGATACGCAGTATTTT
v_call: TRBV11-2; d_call: NA; j_call: TRBJ2-5; clone_size: NA; cdr3_aa: CASSSRRSKTQYF; cdr3_nt: TGTGCCAGCAGCTCAAGGAGGTCTAAGACCCAGTACTTC
v_call: TRBV28; d_call: NA; j_call: TRBJ1-5; clone_size: NA; cdr3_aa: CASQSQGNQPQHF; cdr3_nt: TGTGCCAGCCAGAGCCAGGGGAATCAGCCCCAGCATTTT
v_call: TRBV3-1; d_call: NA; j_call: TRBJ2-1; clone_size: NA; cdr3_aa: CASSQFRVSYNEQFF; cdr3_nt: TGTGCCAGCAGCCAATTCCGTGTTTCCTACAATGAGCAGTTCTTC
v_call: TRBV24-1; d_call: TRBD2; j_call: TRBJ2-6; clone_size: few; cdr3_aa: CATSTRGVDPSGANVLTF; cdr3_nt: TGTGCCACCAGTACCCGGGGGGTTGATCCCTCTGGGGCCAACGTCCTGACTTTC
v_call: TRBV2; d_call: NA; j_call: TRBJ2-2; clone_size: few; cdr3_aa: CASSEVLAAGELFF; cdr3_nt: TGTGCCAGCAGTGAAGTCCTGGCTGCCGGGGAGCTGTTTTTT
v_call: TRBV7-8; d_call: NA; j_call: TRBJ2-3; clone_size: NA; cdr3_aa: CASSFDRSTDTQYF; cdr3_nt: TGTGCCAGCAGCTTTGACAGGTCCACAGATACGCAGTATTTT
v_call: TRBV28; d_call: TRBD1; j_call: TRBJ1-5; clone_size: NA; cdr3_aa: CASSAPQGAYGVPQHF; cdr3_nt: TGTGCCAGCAGTGCCCCGCAGGGGGCGTATGGCGTGCCCCAGCATTTT
v_call: TRBV29-1; d_call: NA; j_call: TRBJ2-5; clone_size: many; cdr3_aa: CSVPDRETQYF; cdr3_nt: TGCAGCGTCCCAGATAGAGAGACCCAGTACTTC
v_call: TRBV12-3/TRBV12-4; d_call: NA; j_call: TRBJ2-5; clone_size: many; cdr3_aa: CASTASLETQYF; cdr3_nt: TGTGCCAGCACGGCTAGTCTAGAGACCCAGTACTTC
v_call: TRBV21-1; d_call: NA; j_call: TRBJ2-7; clone_size: few; cdr3_aa: CASRQNSLGGASYEQYF; cdr3_nt: TGTGCCAGCAGGCAAAACAGTTTGGGGGGGGCCTCCTACGAGCAGTACTTC
v_call: TRBV7-3; d_call: TRBD2; j_call: TRBJ2-1; clone_size: NA; cdr3_aa: CASSPSAGGPSSYNEQFF; cdr3_nt: TGTGCCAGCAGCCCCTCCGCGGGAGGGCCGTCCTCCTACAATGAGCAGTTCTTC
v_call: TRBV6-6; d_call: TRBD1; j_call: TRBJ2-6; clone_size: NA; cdr3_aa: CASSPQGVGFSGANVLTF; cdr3_nt: TGTGCCAGCAGTCCACAGGGGGTAGGGTTCTCTGGGGCCAACGTCCTGACTTTC
v_call: TRBV18; d_call: TRBD1; j_call: TRBJ2-3; clone_size: NA; cdr3_aa: CASSSQGATDTQYF; cdr3_nt: TGTGCCAGCTCATCACAGGGGGCGACAGATACGCAGTATTTT
v_call: TRBV25-1; d_call: NA; j_call: TRBJ1-6; clone_size: NA; cdr3_aa: CASSGFTLHF; cdr3_nt: TGTGCCAGCAGTGGGTTCACCCTCCACTTT
v_call: TRBV7-9; d_call: NA; j_call: TRBJ2-4; clone_size: NA; cdr3_aa: CASSFRPDIQYF; cdr3_nt: TGTGCCAGCAGCTTCCGGCCAGACATTCAGTACTTC
v_call: TRBV20-1; d_call: NA; j_call: TRBJ2-2; clone_size: NA; cdr3_aa: CSAIQTWDTGELFF; cdr3_nt: TGCAGTGCTATCCAGACCTGGGACACCGGGGAGCTGTTTTTT
v_call: TRBV12-3/TRBV12-4; d_call: NA; j_call: TRBJ2-2; clone_size: NA; cdr3_aa: CASSSGRSTGELFF; cdr3_nt: TGTGCCAGCAGTTCCGGACGGTCCACCGGGGAGCTGTTTTTT
v_call: TRBV25-1; d_call: TRBD2; j_call: TRBJ2-1; clone_size: few; cdr3_aa: CASTSGDPYNEQFF; cdr3_nt: TGTGCCAGCACTAGCGGGGACCCCTACAATGAGCAGTTCTTC
v_call: TRBV5-1; d_call: TRBD1; j_call: TRBJ2-1; clone_size: few; cdr3_aa: CASSEGARLEQFF; cdr3_nt: TGCGCCAGCAGTGAGGGGGCGCGACTAGAGCAGTTCTTC
v_call: TRBV20-1; d_call: TRBD2; j_call: TRBJ2-3; clone_size: NA; cdr3_aa: CSAQTSESTDTQYF; cdr3_nt: TGCAGTGCGCAGACTAGCGAAAGCACAGATACGCAGTATTTT
v_call: TRBV2; d_call: NA; j_call: TRBJ2-5; clone_size: few; cdr3_aa: CASSGDLERTQYF; cdr3_nt: TGTGCCAGCAGTGGAGACTTGGAGAGGACCCAGTACTTC
v_call: TRBV7-9; d_call: NA; j_call: TRBJ2-3; clone_size: NA; cdr3_aa: CASSPLDGQRYTQYF; cdr3_nt: TGTGCCAGCAGCCCTTTGGACGGCCAGCGGTATACGCAGTATTTT
v_call: TRBV6-2/TRBV6-3; d_call: TRBD2; j_call: TRBJ2-7; clone_size: few; cdr3_aa: CASRRRGQSGMYEQYF; cdr3_nt: TGTGCCAGCAGACGCCGGGGTCAGAGCGGGATGTACGAGCAGTACTTC
v_call: TRBV29-1; d_call: NA; j_call: TRBJ1-2; clone_size: many; cdr3_aa: CSVSRAPRYGYTF; cdr3_nt: TGCAGCGTTAGTAGGGCCCCTCGGTATGGCTACACCTTC
v_call: TRBV24-1; d_call: TRBD1; j_call: TRBJ1-5; clone_size: many; cdr3_aa: CAIGTGTQPQHF; cdr3_nt: TGTGCCATTGGGACAGGGACTCAGCCCCAGCATTTT
v_call: TRBV10-3; d_call: TRBD2; j_call: TRBJ2-1; clone_size: many; cdr3_aa: CAISEPAGVNNEQFF; cdr3_nt: TGTGCCATCAGTGAACCAGCGGGAGTAAACAATGAGCAGTTCTTC
v_call: TRBV12-3/TRBV12-4; d_call: NA; j_call: TRBJ1-2; clone_size: many; cdr3_aa: CASRPQGGYGYTF; cdr3_nt: TGTGCCAGCAGACCACAGGGAGGGTATGGCTACACCTTC
v_call: TRBV20-1; d_call: NA; j_call: TRBJ2-7; clone_size: NA; cdr3_aa: CSARPRGSTYEQYF; cdr3_nt: TGCAGTGCTAGACCCCGGGGCTCCACCTACGAGCAGTACTTC
v_call: TRBV4-1; d_call: NA; j_call: TRBJ2-5; clone_size: NA; cdr3_aa: CASSQSLDRGSETQYF; cdr3_nt: TGCGCCAGCAGCCAGTCCTTGGATAGGGGTAGTGAGACCCAGTACTTC